Shown below are 20 T cell receptor beta chains from a single sample sequenced in a study of shared T cell receptors in the human thymus. Assay: immunoSEQ multiplex PCR; the TCRdb copy retains only in-frame clones and omits some. The profile covers roughly 560,000 clones, with roughly 74% appearing a single time and about 0.012% taken by the ten largest. The data also belong to a second study, concerning human thymus T cells.

The specimen sequenced was thymocytes. Receptors originate from a boy younger than two with a congenital heart defect.

V and J are TRBV25-1 and TRBJ2-5; tentatively, D is TRBD1 (6 bases). Matching the DNA end better, TRBJ2-7 makes the J call doubtful. The CDR3 totals 15 residues. CDR1 is MGHDK, CDR2 SYGVNS, per germline. The CDR3 nucleotides read TGTGCCAGCAGTGTCCGGGACACTCTGACCTACGAGCAGTACTTC. It codes for CASSVRDTLTYEQYF.

The chain recombines TRBV5-4 with TRBJ2-7; no reliable D call. The germline V gene has CDR1 SGHNT and CDR2 YYREEE (reference sequence). Trimming left V 0 bases short and J 1 base short, with 14 bases between. This CDR3 comprises 16 residues. The DNA of the CDR3 is TGTGCCAGCAGCTTGGATAGTCGGTCTAGTTCCTACGAGCAGTACTTC. It yields the protein CASSLDSRSSSYEQYF.

V usage is TRBV10-3 and J usage is TRBJ2-7, with 7 bases aligning to TRBD2. CDR3 length equals 15 residues. In germline, CDR1 is ENHRY, CDR2 SYGVKD. V dropped 5 bases and J dropped 1; count of bases not matched to a gene: 8. This CDR3 is CAISPNSGPSYEQYF. In DNA, the CDR3 is TGTGCCATCAGTCCCAATAGCGGGCCGTCCTACGAGCAGTACTTC.

The chain carries TRBV5-1 and TRBJ2-5; 9 bases align to TRBD2. CDR1 and CDR2 from the germline V gene are SGHRS and YFSETQ. V trimming: 3 bases; J trimming: 5 bases; junction bases outside the gene matches: 11. CDR3 length: 16 residues. The CDR3 nucleotides are TGCGCCAGCAGCTCGACTAGCGGAGCCGTCGGGGAGACCCAGTACTTC. Protein: CASSSTSGAVGETQYF.

The CDR3 nucleotides read TGTGCCAGCATACTAGCGGGAGGGCCGAGATCCTACGAGCAGTACTTC. Its translation: CASILAGGPRSYEQYF. The chain couples TRBV11-2 to TRBJ2-7, with TRBD2 identical over 13 bases. Germline CDR1 is SGHAT and CDR2 is FQNNGV. The CDR3 is 16 amino acids. J was trimmed by 1 base and V by 7 bases; bases with no gene match: 7.

This chain uses TRBV6-5 with TRBJ1-2; 7 bases are a match to TRBD1. Losses at the gene ends were 2 bases for V and 2 bases for J; bases not matched to a gene: 2. Germline lookup yields CDR1 MNHEY and CDR2 SVGAGI. The CDR3 contains 14 residues. The CDR3 protein is CASSYIQGNYGYTF. DNA for the CDR3: TGTGCCAGCAGTTACATACAGGGGAACTATGGCTACACCTTC.

The chain combines TRBV27 with TRBJ2-1; no reliable D call. Trimming took off 3 bases at V and 4 bases at J, with 13 bases between the two ends. Germline V gene sequence: CDR1 MNHEY, CDR2 SMNVEV (reference sequence). This CDR3 is 15 amino acids long. The CDR3 region is CASSLREDGYNEQFF. CDR3 in DNA: TGTGCCAGCAGTTTGCGCGAAGACGGGTACAATGAGCAGTTCTTC.

This clone came up a few times. The chain recombines TRBV4-1 with TRBJ2-5; TRBD2 agrees at 8 bases. The V gene end was trimmed by 6 bases and the J gene end by 1 base; junction bases not matched to a gene: 16. The V gene's germline CDR1 is MGHRA and CDR2 YSYEKL. The CDR3 totals 18 residues. The CDR3 DNA reads as TGCGCCAGCAGATCCGGGACTAGGGCCGCGGAGGGCCAAGAGACCCAGTACTTC. Protein product: CASRSGTRAAEGQETQYF.

The rearrangement joins TRBV5-1 to TRBJ2-7; D may be TRBD2 (6 bases). This CDR3 is built from 14 residues. CDR1 and CDR2 from the germline V gene are SGHRS and YFSETQ. With 4 bases removed from V and 3 bases from J, the gap between germline ends came to 14 bases. CDR3 protein: CASSLPSANYEQYF. Written as DNA, the CDR3 is TGCGCCAGCAGCCTCCCTAGCGCAAACTACGAGCAGTACTTC. Using reference TRBV5-1 and TRBJ2-7 for the parts outside the CDR3, the full variable domain is KAGVTQTPRYLIKTRGQQVTLSCSPISGHRSVSWYQQTPGQGLQFLFEYFSETQRNKGNFPGRFSGRQFSNSRSEMNVSTLELGDSALYLCASSLPSANYEQYFGPGTRLTVT.

V gene TRBV4-3 combines with J gene TRBJ2-1; perhaps TRBD2 as D (5 bases). CDR3 length equals 17 residues. Looked up from germline, CDR1 is LGHNA and CDR2 is YSLEER. Trimming removed 0 bases from V and 6 bases from J, with 18 bases in between. CDR3 loop: CASSQELDSRGCNEQFF. CDR3 bases: TGCGCCAGCAGCCAAGAGCTGGACTCAAGAGGGTGCAATGAGCAGTTCTTC.

The genes are TRBV7-6 and TRBJ2-7; the D gene is possibly TRBD2 (5 bases). With 5 bases removed from V and 5 bases from J, the gap between germline ends came to 28 bases. The CDR3 spans 18 residues. Germline CDR1 and CDR2: SGHVS and FNYEAQ. The CDR3 is CASSAQSRVPLGFHEQYF. In nucleotides, the CDR3 is TGTGCCAGCAGCGCCCAGTCGAGGGTCCCACTGGGATTTCACGAGCAGTACTTC.

The table lists this clone with a count of one. The V gene is TRBV1, the J gene TRBJ2-7; TRBD2, the table's D call, lacks a check against the DNA. TRBV1 is a known pseudogene. The CDR3 totals 19 residues. The CDR3 DNA sequence: TGCACCAGCAGCCAAGATTGGGGTAGCGGGAGGCCGGAGGGCGGCGAGCAGTACTTC. It is translated as CTSSQDWGSGRPEGGEQYF.

The CDR3 region is CASSWQLAQNPYEQYF. The CDR3 DNA reads as TGCGCCAGCAGCTGGCAACTAGCTCAGAATCCCTACGAGCAGTACTTC. The V and J genes are TRBV5-1 and TRBJ2-7, with a possible D match to TRBD2 (6 bases). Germline V CDR1 and CDR2: SGHRS, YFSETQ. The CDR3 has 16 amino acids. The V end lost 3 bases, the J end lost 2 bases, and 18 bases lay between the germline ends.

The V call is TRBV4-1, the J call TRBJ2-7, with D perhaps matching TRBD2 (6 bases). V lost 4 bases, J lost 7 bases, and 17 bases lay in between. The CDR3 loop spans 14 amino acids. Looked up from germline, CDR1 is MGHRA and CDR2 is YSYEKL. The CDR3 nucleotides are TGCGCCAGCAGCCGGCGGGACGCCCCACTAGAGCAGTACTTC. The encoded protein is CASSRRDAPLEQYF.

The rearrangement uses TRBV9 and TRBJ2-1; 16 bases map to TRBD2. Germline loops: CDR1 SGDLS, CDR2 YYNGEE. The V segment lost 4 bases and the J segment 7 bases; nucleotides outside the gene matches: 11. The CDR3 extends over 18 amino acids. The CDR3 is CASSPAGLAGGPRNEQFF. The CDR3 DNA follows: TGTGCCAGCAGCCCCGCGGGACTAGCGGGAGGGCCGAGGAATGAGCAGTTCTTC.

V is TRBV5-4 and J is TRBJ1-1, with a weak D call TRBD1 (5 bases). In germline, CDR1 is SGHNT, CDR2 YYREEE (reference sequence). This CDR3 spans 14 amino acids. V lost 4 bases and J 8 bases, leaving 18 bases between the germline ends. The CDR3 loop reads CASSKLDPGSEAFF. The CDR3 DNA sequence: TGTGCCAGCAGCAAGTTGGACCCAGGGTCGGAAGCTTTCTTT.

The V call is TRBV11-3, the J call TRBJ2-7; D is possibly TRBD2 (7 bases). V shed 2 bases and J shed 0 bases, with 17 bases lying between them. The germline CDR1 and CDR2 sequences are SGHNT and YENEEA. The CDR3 sequence is 17 residues long. In DNA form, the CDR3 reads TGTGCCAGCAGCTTAAGGAGGGGGGGGGCCAGCTCCTACGAGCAGTACTTC. This encodes CASSLRRGGASSYEQYF.

The gene calls are TRBV27 and TRBJ2-7, with TRBD2 matching over 11 bases. V lost 7 bases to trimming and J lost 0 bases; unmatched junction nucleotides: 8. Germline lookup yields CDR1 MNHEY and CDR2 SMNVEV (reference sequence). The CDR3 is made up of 16 amino acids. The DNA for the CDR3 is TGTGCCAGCAACCGGCTAGCGGGAGGAATCTCCTACGAGCAGTACTTC. This translates into CASNRLAGGISYEQYF.

V usage is TRBV30 and J usage is TRBJ1-3; tentative D call: TRBD1 (6 bases). V lost 3 bases, J lost 4 bases, and 13 bases lay in between. The germline CDR1 and CDR2 sequences are GTSNPN and SVGIG (reference sequence). The length of the CDR3 is 14 residues. The DNA for the CDR3 is TGTGCCTGGAGGGGAACAGGGCTCGGAAACACCATATATTTT. Translated, it gives CAWRGTGLGNTIYF.

The chain has TRBV6-5 and TRBJ2-5; 7 nucleotides match TRBD2. The CDR3 contains 15 residues. Germline CDR1 is MNHEY and CDR2 is SVGAGI. Unmatched junction bases numbered 6, after V lost 5 bases and J lost 0 bases. The CDR3 bases are TGTGCCAGCAGTGCTATACGGGGGGACCAAGAGACCCAGTACTTC. Residues: CASSAIRGDQETQYF.